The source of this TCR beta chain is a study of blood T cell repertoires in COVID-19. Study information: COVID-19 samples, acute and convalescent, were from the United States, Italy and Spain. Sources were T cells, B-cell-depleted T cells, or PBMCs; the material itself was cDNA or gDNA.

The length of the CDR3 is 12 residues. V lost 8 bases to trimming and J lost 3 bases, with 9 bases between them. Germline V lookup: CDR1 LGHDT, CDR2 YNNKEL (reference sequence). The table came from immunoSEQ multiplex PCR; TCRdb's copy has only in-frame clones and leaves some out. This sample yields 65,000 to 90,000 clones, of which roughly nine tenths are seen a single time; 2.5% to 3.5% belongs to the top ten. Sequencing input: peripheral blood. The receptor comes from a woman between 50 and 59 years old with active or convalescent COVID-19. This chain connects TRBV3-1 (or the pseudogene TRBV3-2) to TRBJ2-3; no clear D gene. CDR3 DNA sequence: TGTGCCAGCGGGTGGGCGACAGATACGCAGTATTTT. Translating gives CASGWATDTQYF.